This T cell receptor beta chain originates from a study of blood T cell repertoires in COVID-19. Study summary: The United States, Italy and Spain supplied acute and convalescent COVID-19 samples. T cells, B-cell-depleted T cells, or PBMCs provided the cDNA or gDNA that served as material.

How the authors handled the data: Estimation of nucleated cell counts relied on the amplification of reference gene primers. Produced via immunoSEQ multiplex PCR; TCRdb's table is partial and in-frame only. The V and J calls and clone size were taken over from that table, and D and trimming were inferred from the DNA. The sample lists some 300,000 clones, 75% to 90% seen once, with about 2.5% in the top ten. Trimming at V came to 5 bases and at J to 10 bases, leaving 11 bases not matched to a gene. CDR1 and CDR2 from the germline V gene are SEHNR and FQNEAQ (reference sequence). The CDR3 length is 15 residues.

The sample comprised peripheral blood. V usage is TRBV7-9 and J usage is TRBJ1-4; 9 bases map to TRBD1. This TCR was sampled from a man younger than 35 with active or convalescent COVID-19. CDR3 sequence (DNA): TGTGCCAGCAGCCGCCAATGGACAGGGGACGCAAAACTGTTTTTT. Residues: CASSRQWTGDAKLFF.